This T cell receptor beta chain was recorded in a study of blood T cell repertoires in COVID-19. Study at large: The United States, Italy and Spain were the sources of the acute and convalescent COVID-19 samples.

The CDR3 is 17 residues long. Trimming removed 1 base at V and 3 bases at J, with 19 bases between. CDR1 and CDR2 from the germline V gene are SGHDT and YYEEEE. Profiling relied on immunoSEQ multiplex PCR, and the TCRdb table lists in-frame clones only, not all of them. The table includes approximately 210,000 clones, around four fifths detected once. The sequence came from a woman in her 70s with active or convalescent COVID-19. The sequenced material came from peripheral blood. The chain carries TRBV5-6 and TRBJ1-2, with D possibly being TRBD1 (5 bases). This chain's CDR3 is CASSLRGTGTQHYGYTF. The CDR3 DNA reads as TGTGCCAGCAGCTTGAGGGGAACCGGCACCCAACACTATGGCTACACCTTC.